This T cell receptor (beta chain) is drawn from a study of Ad26.COV2.S vaccination and SARS-CoV-2 variants. CDR1 is SGHRS, CDR2 YFSETQ, per germline. Between the trimmed V and J ends, which lost 3 bases and 8 bases, there was a span of 15 bases. This CDR3 is built from 15 residues. On this clone itself: What it binds is unknown.

Here immunoSEQ multiplex PCR was the method, and the copy in TCRdb shows in-frame clones only, minus some. The sample yields 350,000 to 450,000 clones, just over 90% seen once. Notes on the study in general: The placebo group had lower spike-specific TCR breadth than the vaccine recipients did. There was a possibility that the TCR breadth and depth analyses underestimated total T cell responses. Those who received vaccine or placebo ended up with similar non-spike TCR breadth.

The receptor was isolated from a human donor who had recovered from COVID-19. The chain recombines TRBV5-1 with TRBJ1-6, with D possibly being TRBD1 (6 bases). The specimen was peripheral blood, collected after recovery from COVID-19. CDR3 nucleotides: TGCGCCAGCAGCTCGACAGGCGCCGTGGATTCACCCCTCCACTTT. It encodes CASSSTGAVDSPLHF.